This TCR beta chain was observed in a study of cytomegalovirus exposure and HLA in healthy donors (dated by TCRdb to between 2016 and 2019). A note on the overall study: An earlier analysis of 587 of the donors reported over 250 Gb of sequence data and around 120 million unique TCR beta sequences obtained from 150 million to 200 million T cells. Approximately 300 gigabases of sequencing data and around 85 million unique TCR sequences made up an early release that covered about 640 HLA-typed donors. Of the 300 to 500 genotyped donors, 80% to 90% were placed in the genetic ancestry cluster associated with self-reported Caucasian donors. The aim of the study was to test whether cataloging public T cell receptors could identify signatures of past pathogen exposure. The T cell repertoires of under 700 subjects were profiled by immunosequencing and related to cytomegalovirus serostatus. Besides the first cohort of hundreds of subjects, a separate validation cohort made up of 120 different subjects was used. The study combined high-throughput TCR immunosequencing, statistical association of individual TCRs with disease status, and machine learning to predict cytomegalovirus infection status. A later analysis re-analyzed previously published TCR beta repertoires from 650 to 800 donors and added high-resolution HLA genotyping to study TCR occurrence patterns. In the later analysis, no new phenotypic data were used to find candidate immune exposures; instead, reliance was placed on TCR beta sequences and their occurrence across donors. To decide whether each TCR beta V gene segment behaved as functional or pseudogenic, an earlier analysis of 587 of the donors relied on high-throughput TCR beta sequencing. Donor age, sex, ethnicity and CMV serostatus were collected together with the repertoire data. In a later genetic analysis, genome-wide SNP genotypes for about three fifths of the 666 donors were used, and that subset was treated as a discovery cohort. All discovery cohort repertoires had been generated using a single sequencing platform. Both class I and class II loci were covered by HLA typing, at four-digit resolution. The number of typed donors differed by locus: about 620-640 for A, B, C, DRB1 and DQB1; 500 to 550 for DQA1; roughly 600 for DPA1; and about 450 for DPB1. Because of strong linkage in the cohort, five DR-DQ haplotypes were treated as single units for association and clustering. Across 398 genotyped donors of the cohort, an average of 235,054 unique TCR beta nucleotide sequences per donor were sequenced, and approximately 17% of those sequences were non-productive.

V was cut back by 5 bases and J by 2 bases, leaving a gap of 16 bases between them. Per the germline V gene, SGHTA is the CDR1 and FQGNSA is the CDR2. Including cysteine and phenylalanine, the CDR3 has 15 amino acids. Here the CDR3 DNA is all that survives: 45 bases in frame from base 1. The cohort consisted of 600 or so healthy bone marrow donors. Cohort members were all nominally healthy when sampled, although unrecorded immune exposures were likely present. The donor was CMV seronegative and was included in the group of under 450 seronegative cohort members. A peripheral blood sample was provided by each donor, and peripheral blood mononuclear cells were used for TCR beta sequencing. The Qiagen DNeasy Blood Extraction Kit was used to extract genomic DNA from the blood cell samples. Notes on this clone: Its antigen is not yet known.

The library was obtained by the immunoSEQ multiplex PCR assay. For the multiplex PCR, a mixture combining 60 forward primers for TCR Vbeta segments and 13 reverse primers for TCR Jbeta segments was used. The CDR3 region of rearranged TCR beta genes was amplified from genomic DNA with a multiplex PCR assay. Amplified TCR beta libraries were sequenced as 87-base-pair reads on the Illumina HiSeq System. The authors processed their data as follows. Across the roughly 640 repertoires, a later analysis counted tens of millions of unique TCR beta chains, roughly 11 million of which were shared by at least two donors. Raw reads were error-corrected and collapsed into unique sequences with a nearest-neighbor algorithm that merged closely related sequences to remove PCR and sequencing errors. V, D and J gene segments were assigned by aligning CDR3 sequences to IMGT reference sequences. Each retained sequence needed at least a six-nucleotide match to both a V gene segment and a J gene segment. A rearrangement was called productive if the CDR3 had no stop codons and remained in frame with V and J, and every other rearrangement was called non-productive. CDR3 was defined according to IMGT convention as the region running from the second conserved V-encoded cysteine to the conserved J-encoded phenylalanine. The earlier analysis of 500 to 650 of the donors excluded any sequence lacking an unambiguous match to a single V gene segment. In an earlier analysis of approximately 610 of the donors, V segments were called functional above 56.7% productive rearrangements and were called segregating when the between-donor standard deviation exceeded 5%. A statistical classification framework was developed to diagnose cytomegalovirus status using the catalog of TCR beta chain sequences. A later analysis assigned V and J genes by comparing TCR nucleotide sequences with IMGT/GENE-DB human TR gene sequences. A later analysis assigned CDR3 sequences and most-parsimonious VDJ recombination scenarios with the TCRdist pipeline. A later analysis defined each TCR beta chain by its CDR3 amino acid sequence plus V-gene family, and excluded reads lacking a unique V-gene family. To address suspected cross-contamination and a sequencing artifact, a later analysis removed 550 to 750 highly shared, low-generation-probability nucleotide sequences. A later analysis calculated a clonal expansion index for each public chain from normalized within-repertoire ranks of inferred template counts. In a later analysis, generation probabilities were computed with a VDJ recombination model fitted to out-of-frame rearrangements, and the resulting probabilities were checked against IGoR. In a later analysis, TCR-TCR, TCR-HLA and TCR-CMV co-occurrence was scored with hypergeometric tests, and a repertoire-size bias correction was applied to TCR pairs. To estimate false discovery rates, a later analysis permuted the HLA or CMV assignments 20 times. In a later analysis, co-occurring TCRs were grouped using DBSCAN, with TCRdist sequence similarity added in when clustering inside HLA-allele-positive subsets. Repertoires with fewer than 30,000 or more than 120,000 public chains, plus five repertoires with anomalous nucleotide sharing, were excluded from co-occurrence clustering. TCRdb obtained this table from immuneACCESS and retained in-frame rearrangements with V and J assigned. These tables miss some clones; where compared with another copy, unresolved V genes account for less than half of the shortfall, and the remainder is unexplained. The D gene and trimming were derived from the DNA, and the V and J assignments and clone size from that table. The table of this sample itemizes roughly 50,000 clones. The leading ten clones occupy 2.1% of the sample.

Here is what the overall study found, with its caveats: Immune exposure information for the cohort was limited to CMV serostatus. A few of the identified cytomegalovirus-associated TCR beta chains were confirmed in vitro to be specific for cytomegalovirus antigens. A group of highly shared sequence variants was considered likely to be a technical artifact of the sequencing pipeline. Presence/absence analyses assumed roughly uniform sequencing depth across donors, an assumption that may not hold. In a later analysis, TCR association rates were found to vary across HLA loci, with the most associated TCRs seen for DRB1 alleles and the fewest for HLA-C alleles. Specific HLA alleles were associated with roughly 16,000 TCR beta sequences at a false discovery rate of 0.05 in a later analysis. The authors suggested that the approach could potentially be extended to other disease states and immunological phenotypes. In a later analysis, several top co-occurrence clusters were reported to appear linked to parvovirus B19, influenza, CMV and Epstein-Barr virus. An association between a missense DCLRE1C variant and V-gene and J-gene trimming of TCR beta chains was found in a later genetic analysis and replicated in an independent cohort. A further reported finding was that TCR beta sequences accurately predicted the HLA-A and HLA-B alleles for most subjects in the first cohort. The classifier was reported to diagnose cytomegalovirus status with high specificity and sensitivity in both the original and validation cohorts. In a later analysis, most CMV-associated TCR beta chains were found to appear HLA-restricted, with HLA associations seemingly driven largely by CMV exposure. Because HLA typing was missing for some donors at each locus, association tests included only the typed subset. Some IMGT-functional V segments, including TRBV6-2 and TRBV6-3, could not be distinguished by the 87-base-pair reads and were therefore excluded. In a later analysis, HLA-associated TCR beta chains showed more clonal expansion and lower generation probabilities than non-associated chains that were equally common. While some public TCRs were present in many individuals, most TCR sequences turned up only very rarely across donors. Correlated functional status among segregating V segments might reflect linkage disequilibrium, but an unknown experimental factor could not be ruled out. Because counts were too low, some 17 rarely observed V segments, including chromosome 9 orphons, were excluded from the earlier analysis of 587 of the donors. Compared with the roughly 710-donor mean, donors in an Asian-associated ancestry cluster had fewer N-insertions in productive TCRs, according to a later genetic analysis. In an earlier analysis of approximately 590 of the donors, most TCR beta V segments were observed in productive rearrangements about 87% or about 30% of the time, broadly matching IMGT annotations. In this cohort, only TCR beta chains were sequenced, and detectable features were limited by the absence of alpha or paired-chain data. When HLA alleles, especially DR and DQ, strongly co-occurred, attributing TCR associations to individual alleles was difficult. The study gave a list of some 150 TCR beta chains associated with cytomegalovirus.

Sequences were obtained from PBMCs. The sequence was obtained from a woman aged 40-49 years in good health and CMV-seronegative. The chain was built from TRBV7-2 and TRBJ2-7; TRBD2 is possibly the D segment (5 matching bases). Here the CDR3 is given as CASSAGPALAYEQYF. The nucleotides are TGTGCCAGCAGCGCGGGCCCGGCACTTGCCTACGAGCAGTACTTC.